This T cell receptor beta chain was captured by sequencing in a study of human T cells and chemical hapten exposure. This sample's time point: patch test 1, 2 weeks after DPC sensitization. Specified treatment: therapeutic diphenylcyclopropenone sensitization with weekly scalp DPC. Prior to application of each patch test, blood was drawn. Notes on this clonotype: Antigen: not known.

Study-level points and caveats: There was no change with DPC sensitization in TCRs above 1 in 1000 frequency.

The germline V gene encodes CDR1 SNHLY and CDR2 FYNNEI. The CDR3 covers 12 residues. V lost 0 bases and J lost 15, with 12 bases in between. One entry per CDR3 protein results from TCRdb running MiXCR on the RACE reads. The sample has about 360,000 distinct CDR3 sequences, around 6.9% seen once. The clonotype was recovered from a woman in her late teens or twenties with alopecia areata. Some clones in this sample may be carry-over from other donors' samples. The chain is built from TRBV2 and TRBJ2-4; D ambiguous. The sequencing here drew on whole blood, taken in connection with sensitization to the hapten diphenylcyclopropenone (DPC). The CDR3 sequence is CASSEALQAGYF. The DNA for the CDR3 is TGTGCCAGCAGTGAAGCGCTTCAGGCCGGGTACTTC. Based on the CDR3 plus reference TRBV2 and TRBJ2-4, the full variable domain is EPEVTQTPSHQVTQMGQEVILRCVPISNHLYFYWYRQILGQKVEFLVSFYNNEISEKSEIFDDQFSVERPDGSNFTLKIRSTKLEDSAMYFCASSEALQAGYFGAGTRLSVL.